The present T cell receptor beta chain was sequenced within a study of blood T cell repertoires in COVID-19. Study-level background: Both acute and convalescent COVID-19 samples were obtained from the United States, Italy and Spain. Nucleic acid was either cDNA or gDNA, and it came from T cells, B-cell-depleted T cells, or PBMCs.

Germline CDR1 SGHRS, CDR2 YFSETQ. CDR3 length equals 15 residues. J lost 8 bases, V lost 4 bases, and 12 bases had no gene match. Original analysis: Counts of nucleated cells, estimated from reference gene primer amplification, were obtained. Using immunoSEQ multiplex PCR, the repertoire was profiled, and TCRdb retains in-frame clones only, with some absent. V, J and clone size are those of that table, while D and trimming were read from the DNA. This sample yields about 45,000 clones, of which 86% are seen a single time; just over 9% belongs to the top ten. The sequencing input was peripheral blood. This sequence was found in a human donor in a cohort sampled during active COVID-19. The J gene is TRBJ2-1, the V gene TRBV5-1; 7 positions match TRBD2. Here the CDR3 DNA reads TGCGCCAGCAGCGGGGGGGACTTCTGGACCGATGAGCAGTTCTTC. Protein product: CASSGGDFWTDEQFF.